Below, 12 T cell receptor beta chains from the same sample are listed, as sequenced in a study of cytomegalovirus exposure and HLA in healthy donors. In the PCR, 60 Vbeta and 13 Jbeta primers were used. TCRdb keeps only in-frame clones here, not all; method: immunoSEQ multiplex PCR. Of about 150,000 clones listed, 65% to 85% are singletons. Input material: PBMCs. These receptors came from a woman aged 40 to 49 in good health and CMV-seropositive.

This chain joins TRBV19 and TRBJ1-5; TRBD1 might be the D (6 bases). Trimming pared 7 bases from V and 1 base from J, leaving 20 bases between. Germline V gene sequence: CDR1 LNHDA, CDR2 SQIVND (reference sequence). The CDR3 contains 17 residues. In DNA, the CDR3 is TGTGCCAGTAATCAAAGAGCGGGGGCAGGGAGCAATCAGCCCCAGCATTTT. It yields the protein CASNQRAGAGSNQPQHF. The full variable domain, with the rest looked up from reference TRBV19 and TRBJ1-5, is DGGITQSPKYLFRKEGQNVTLSCEQNLNHDAMYWYRQDPGQGLRLIYYSQIVNDFQKGDIAEGYSVSREKKESFPLTVTSAQKNPTAFYLCASNQRAGAGSNQPQHFGDGTRLSIL.

This chain joins TRBV7-9 and TRBJ1-3; tentatively, D is TRBD1 (5 bases). The CDR3 runs to 11 residues. The germline gives CDR1 SEHNR, CDR2 FQNEAQ (reference sequence). V shed 8 bases and J shed 8 bases, with 10 bases lying between them. The CDR3 loop reads CASRGGDTIYF. The CDR3 coding sequence is TGTGCCAGCCGGGGGGGTGACACCATATATTTT.

The V call is TRBV19, the J call TRBJ1-2; 7 positions agree with TRBD1. Trimming cost V 5 bases and J 2 bases; bases outside gene matches: 8. The CDR3 runs 15 residues. The V gene's germline CDR1 is LNHDA and CDR2 SQIVND (reference sequence). The CDR3 is CASSLGRQGNYGYTF. CDR3 nucleotides: TGTGCCAGTAGTCTAGGGCGACAGGGAAACTATGGCTACACCTTC.

The chain links TRBV29-1 to TRBJ1-5, with 8 bases fitting TRBD1. With 5 bases clipped from V and 6 bases from J, the junction kept 6 bases outside the gene matches. The CDR3 contains 13 residues. Germline loops: CDR1 SQVTM, CDR2 ANQGSEA. CDR3 sequence reads: CSVRQGNSQPQHF. The CDR3 region has the DNA TGCAGCGTTCGACAGGGGAACAGTCAGCCCCAGCATTTT.

The chain is built from TRBV27 and TRBJ1-5; D remains ambiguous. CDR1 and CDR2 from the germline V gene are MNHEY and SMNVEV (reference sequence). Trimming took 0 bases from V and 0 from J, leaving 9 bases between them. The CDR3 is 16 amino acids. CDR3 amino acids: CASSLSPRNSNQPQHF. The CDR3, as DNA: TGTGCCAGCAGTTTATCGCCGAGGAATAGCAATCAGCCCCAGCATTTT.

The chain carries TRBV29-1 and TRBJ2-5, with D perhaps matching TRBD1 (6 bases). CDR1 and CDR2 from the germline V gene are SQVTM and ANQGSEA. CDR3 length: 17 amino acids. The ends were cut back, 7 bases at V and 2 bases at J, with 26 bases in the middle. The CDR3, as DNA: TGCAGCGCCAAGGGGGAGTCTCCTAGAAAGCAGCAAGAGACCCAGTACTTC. It encodes CSAKGESPRKQQETQYF.

The V gene is TRBV2, the J gene TRBJ2-3, with D possibly matching TRBD2 (5 bases). This CDR3 region has 15 residues. Trimming took off 2 bases at V and 0 bases at J, with 9 bases between the two ends. Per the germline V gene, CDR1 is SNHLY and CDR2 is FYNNEI. CDR3 sequence reads: CASSETAASTDTQYF. In nucleotides, the CDR3 is TGTGCCAGCAGTGAAACAGCGGCTAGCACAGATACGCAGTATTTT.

The CDR3 loop is CASREGQGFHEQYF. The CDR3 nucleotides are TGTGCCAGCAGAGAGGGGCAGGGGTTCCACGAGCAGTACTTC. This rearrangement joins TRBV7-2 to TRBJ2-7, with D possibly being TRBD1 (6 bases). This CDR3 has 14 residues. Germline V CDR1 and CDR2: SGHTA, FQGNSA. V lost 6 bases and J lost 5, with 17 bases in between.

V gene TRBV7-9 combines with J gene TRBJ2-6; unclear D gene. CDR3 length: 14 residues. The V end lost 0 bases, the J end lost 2 bases, and 2 bases lay between the germline ends. Germline assignment: CDR1 SEHNR and CDR2 FQNEAQ (reference sequence). The CDR3 loop is CASSLATGANVLTF. The CDR3 nucleotides read TGTGCCAGCAGCTTAGCTACTGGGGCCAACGTCCTGACTTTC.

Notes on this clone: Within the sample, other DNA sequences also encode this same CDR3. The CDR3 here is CAISEGGSYNEQFF. The CDR3 coding sequence is TGTGCCATCAGTGAAGGAGGCTCCTACAATGAGCAGTTCTTC. V is TRBV10-3 and J is TRBJ2-1, with D perhaps TRBD2 (5 bases). Trimming took 3 bases from V and 0 from J, leaving 6 bases between them. The CDR3 spans 14 residues. Per the germline V gene, CDR1 is ENHRY and CDR2 is SYGVKD.

The chain combines TRBV5-1 with TRBJ2-1, with 10 bases that match TRBD2. The CDR3 has 14 residues. Unmatched junction bases numbered 6, after V lost 6 bases and J lost 6 bases. Per germline, CDR1 SGHRS and CDR2 YFSETQ. This chain's CDR3 is CASKREGTGNEQFF. For the CDR3, the DNA is TGCGCCAGCAAGCGGGAGGGCACCGGCAATGAGCAGTTCTTC.

Comments on this clone: The junction shows a germline mismatch at one end, possibly a read error. The genes are TRBV4-1 and TRBJ2-7; 9 bases line up with TRBD1. The CDR3 totals 16 residues. Per the germline V gene, CDR1 is MGHRA and CDR2 is YSYEKL. The CDR3 nucleotides are TGCGCCAGCAGCCTTACCCCGGGACAGGGATCCTCCGAGCAGTACTTC. Translating gives CASSLTPGQGSSEQYF.